This T cell receptor (beta chain) was identified in a study of technical replicates of blood from a few donors. Produced via immunoSEQ multiplex PCR; TCRdb's table is partial and in-frame only. There are roughly 80,000 clones in the sample; about nine tenths occur only once, and approximately 0.39% lies in the top ten. V lost 6 bases to trimming and J lost 3 bases, with 16 bases between them. Germline lookup yields CDR1 MNHNS and CDR2 SASEGT. CDR3 length equals 15 residues. The rearrangement links TRBV6-1 to TRBJ2-3; possibly TRBD2 for D (6 bases). Sequencing input: T cells isolated from PBMCs. The TCR comes from a human donor in good health. The chain's CDR3 is CASRGGGLGTDTQYF. In DNA, the CDR3 is TGTGCCAGCAGGGGTGGGGGGTTGGGTACAGATACGCAGTATTTT.